The clone carrying this T cell receptor (beta chain) was observed once. Its antigen is currently unknown. This sample stems from a study of cytomegalovirus exposure and HLA in healthy donors. In the study overall: Around 80 million unique TCRs from HLA-typed donors were held in an early data release.

General study results and limits: The authors later found TCR association rates varying by HLA locus, with DRB1 most and HLA-C fewest. Excluded: some indistinguishable V segments such as TRBV6-2 and TRBV6-3.

60 Vbeta and 13 Jbeta primers were used in PCR. In the original processing: The count from a later analysis was tens of millions of unique TCR beta chains, roughly 11 million of them shared. TCRdb's copy holds only in-frame clones and misses some; the assay was immunoSEQ multiplex PCR. Clone size and V and J calls were adopted from that table, with D and trimming inferred from the DNA. The sample includes some 60,000 clones, 85% of them seen just once. Germline V gene sequence: CDR1 LGHNA, CDR2 YSLEER. CDR3 length equals 15 residues. V was shortened by 0 bases and J by 3 bases, with 9 bases between the two germline ends.

The V gene is TRBV4-3, the J gene TRBJ2-1; D not certain. This receptor was obtained from a female donor in good health and CMV-seronegative. The specimen was PBMCs. CDR3 amino acids: CASSQESSYYNEQFF. The CDR3 coding sequence is TGCGCCAGCAGCCAAGAGTCCAGTTACTACAATGAGCAGTTCTTC.